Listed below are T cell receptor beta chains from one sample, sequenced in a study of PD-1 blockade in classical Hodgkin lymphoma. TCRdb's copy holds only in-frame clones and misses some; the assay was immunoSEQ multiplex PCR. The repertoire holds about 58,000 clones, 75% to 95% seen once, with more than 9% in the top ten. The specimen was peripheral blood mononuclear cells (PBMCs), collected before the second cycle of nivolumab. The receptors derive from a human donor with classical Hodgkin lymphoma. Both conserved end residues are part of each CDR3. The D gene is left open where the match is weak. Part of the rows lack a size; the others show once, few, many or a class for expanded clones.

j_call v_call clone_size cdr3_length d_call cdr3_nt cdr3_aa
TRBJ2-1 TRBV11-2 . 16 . TGTGCCAGCAGCTTAGTTGGGTGGCGGGTCTACAATGAGCAGTTCTTC CASSLVGWRVYNEQFF
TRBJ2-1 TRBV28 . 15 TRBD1 TGTGCCAGCAGTACTCGGGACAGTAGGAGCGCTGAGCAGTTCTTC CASSTRDSRSAEQFF
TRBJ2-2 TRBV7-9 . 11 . TGTGCCAGCAGCTTAACCGGGGAGCTGTTTTTT CASSLTGELFF
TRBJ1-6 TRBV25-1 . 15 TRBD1 TGTGCCAGCAGTGCACCTGGGACAGGGTTTCTGCCCCTCCACTTT CASSAPGTGFLPLHF
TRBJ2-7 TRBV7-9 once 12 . TGTGCCAGCAGCTACAGCACCTACGAGCAGTACTTC CASSYSTYEQYF
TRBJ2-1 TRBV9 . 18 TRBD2 TGTGCCAGCAGCGCCGGGACTAGCGGGATGAAAAGGAACAATGAGCAGTTCTTC CASSAGTSGMKRNNEQFF
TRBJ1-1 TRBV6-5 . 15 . TGTGCCAGCAGTTACTGGTCCCAGGGCAACACTGAAGCTTTCTTT CASSYWSQGNTEAFF
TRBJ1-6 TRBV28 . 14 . TGTGCCCACGGAGCCGTCTCCTATAATTCACCCCTCCACTTT CAHGAVSYNSPLHF
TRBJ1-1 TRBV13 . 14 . TGTGCCACACAAGAACGGGACATGAACACTGAAGCTTTCTTT CATQERDMNTEAFF
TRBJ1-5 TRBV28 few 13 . TGTGCCAGCAAGGGGAGGAGCAATCAGCCCCAGCATTTT CASKGRSNQPQHF
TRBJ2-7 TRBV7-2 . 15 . TGTGCCAGCAGCTTAGCAGCAGGACAAGCCTACGAGCAGTACTTC CASSLAAGQAYEQYF
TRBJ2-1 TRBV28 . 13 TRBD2 TGTGCCAGCACGGGAGGTTGGTACAATGAGCAGTTCTTC CASTGGWYNEQFF
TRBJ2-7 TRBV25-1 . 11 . TGTGCCAGCAGTGGGGGTTACGAGCAGTACTTC CASSGGYEQYF
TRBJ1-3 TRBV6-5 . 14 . TGTGCCAGCGGAACCGGGACATGGGAAAACACCATATATTTT CASGTGTWENTIYF
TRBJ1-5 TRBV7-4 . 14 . TGTGCCAGCAGCGTGGGAAGGCGCAATCAGCCCCAGCATTTT CASSVGRRNQPQHF
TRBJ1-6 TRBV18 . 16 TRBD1 TGTGCCAGCTCACCAACAGGGACAGGGACTAATTCACCCCTCCACTTT CASSPTGTGTNSPLHF
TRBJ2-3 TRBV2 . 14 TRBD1 TGTGCCAGCAGTGGGGACAGGGGCACAGATACGCAGTATTTT CASSGDRGTDTQYF
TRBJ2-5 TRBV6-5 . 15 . TGTGCCAGCAGCCGTCAACCAGGTTACCAAGAGACCCAGTACTTC CASSRQPGYQETQYF
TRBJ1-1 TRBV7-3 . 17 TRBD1 TGTGCCAGCAGCCCGACAGGGGGTCAATGGATGAACACTGAAGCTTTCTTT CASSPTGGQWMNTEAFF
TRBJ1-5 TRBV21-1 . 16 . TGTGCCAGCAGCAAAGGGGTATTTTGGGGCAATCAGCCCCAGCATTTT CASSKGVFWGNQPQHF
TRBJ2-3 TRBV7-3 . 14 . TGTGCCAGCAAGTATAGAGGGGGGGCCGATACGCAGTATTTT CASKYRGGADTQYF
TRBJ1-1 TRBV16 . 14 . TGTGCCAGCAGCCCACAGGGCTTGAACACTGAAGCTTTCTTT CASSPQGLNTEAFF